The 30 T cell receptor beta chains below were found in one sample sequenced in a study of T cell responses to AZD1222 COVID-19 vaccine. The protocol was immunoSEQ multiplex PCR, while the TCRdb copy is restricted to in-frame clones and leaves out a portion. The table shows about 160,000 clones, with almost 90% occurring only once. Source: peripheral blood, taken on day 0 of AZD1222 vaccination. Receptor source: an adult in good health.

This clone occurred once. The chain is built from TRBV5-6 and TRBJ1-5, with TRBD1 as a possible D gene (6 bases). There are 13 residues in the CDR3. V was cut by 3 bases and J by 3 bases, with 7 bases left in between. CDR1 is SGHDT and CDR2 is YYEEEE in the germline V gene. This chain's CDR3 is CASSWGLNQPQHF. In DNA, the CDR3 is TGTGCCAGCAGCTGGGGGCTCAATCAGCCCCAGCATTTT.

The chain is built from TRBV11-2 and TRBJ2-3; the match to TRBD2 covers 7 bases. This CDR3 comprises 16 residues. V shed 5 bases, J shed 4 bases, and the junction held 12 bases outside the gene matches. Germline lookup yields CDR1 SGHAT and CDR2 FQNNGV. CDR3 sequence (DNA): TGTGCCAGCAGCCTCAACTTTGCGGGAGAAGCAGATACGCAGTATTTT. Translating gives CASSLNFAGEADTQYF.

This clone was detected only a few times. This chain connects TRBV9 to TRBJ1-1, with unresolved D. The CDR3 length is 14 residues. The germline CDR1 and CDR2 sequences are SGDLS and YYNGEE. V lost 0 bases, J lost 1 base, and 7 bases lay in between. CDR3 coding DNA: TGTGCCAGCAGCGTAGGACCCGAGAACACTGAAGCTTTCTTT. Translation gives CASSVGPENTEAFF.

The CDR3, as DNA: TGTGCCAGCAGTTTGGAGGGCCATGGGTCACCCCTCCACTTT. Encoded protein: CASSLEGHGSPLHF. The chain links TRBV28 to TRBJ1-6; D is undetermined. Germline values: CDR1 MDHEN, CDR2 SYDVKM. The CDR3 is 14 residues long. The germline V and J ends were trimmed by 3 bases and 10 bases, with 13 bases remaining between them.

This rearrangement joins TRBV27 to TRBJ1-6; D uncertain. Trimming shortened V by 4 bases and J by 6 bases, and 13 bases separated the two germline ends. The V gene's germline CDR1 is MNHEY and CDR2 SMNVEV (reference sequence). The CDR3 is made up of 15 amino acids. In DNA, the CDR3 is TGTGCCAGCAGTTCCATTCGGGAAGCTAATTCACCCCTCCACTTT. This translates into CASSSIREANSPLHF.

V and J are TRBV7-6 and TRBJ1-3, with D possibly TRBD1 on 5 matching bases. The germline CDR1 and CDR2 sequences are SGHVS and FNYEAQ. CDR3 length: 15 amino acids. Trimming stripped 5 bases from V and 4 bases from J, with 15 bases between. CDR3 sequence: CASSTTVNGGNTIYF. The CDR3, as DNA: TGTGCCAGCAGCACGACAGTTAATGGGGGAAACACCATATATTTT.

Many counts were recorded for this clone. V is TRBV7-2 and J is TRBJ1-6; maybe TRBD1 (5 bases). The CDR3 has 16 residues. Trimming took 4 bases from V and 10 from J, leaving 20 bases between them. Per the germline V gene, CDR1 is SGHTA and CDR2 is FQGNSA. CDR3 in amino acids: CASSYPGGGAGSPLHF. The DNA of the CDR3 is TGTGCCAGCAGCTACCCGGGGGGGGGAGCGGGATCACCCCTCCACTTT.

The V gene is TRBV9, the J gene TRBJ2-3; a possible D gene is TRBD2 (5 bases). This CDR3 is 17 amino acids long. CDR1 SGDLS and CDR2 YYNGEE come from the germline V gene. V lost 0 bases to trimming and J lost 0 bases, with 14 bases between them. CDR3 sequence: CASSVVGGLTSTDTQYF. CDR3 in DNA: TGTGCCAGCAGCGTAGTAGGTGGACTTACTAGCACAGATACGCAGTATTTT.

The chain uses TRBV4-3 and TRBJ2-3; 9 bases are a match to TRBD2. This CDR3 region has 19 residues. With 1 base clipped from V and 0 bases from J, the junction kept 11 bases outside the gene matches. Germline V gene data show CDR1 as LGHNA and CDR2 as YSLEER. The DNA of the CDR3 is TGCGCCAGCAGCCAAGGGGGCGGGAGGGTTCTAATAAGCACAGATACGCAGTATTTT. Translation: CASSQGGGRVLISTDTQYF.

This clone was observed a single time. The gene calls are TRBV27 and TRBJ2-1; 10 nucleotides agree with TRBD2. Germline CDR1 reads MNHEY; CDR2 reads SMNVEV (reference sequence). J gave up 3 bases and V 2 bases, and 1 base lay outside the gene matches. The CDR3 runs to 15 residues. CDR3 DNA: TGTGCCAGCAGTTTACTAGCGGGGGTCTACAATGAGCAGTTCTTC. Translating it yields CASSLLAGVYNEQFF.

This clone was seen only once. CDR3 nucleotides: TGTGCCAGCAGCTTGGCGGGACAGGGATATAACTATGGCTACACCTTC. Amino acid sequence: CASSLAGQGYNYGYTF. This chain connects TRBV5-4 to TRBJ1-2, with 9 bases aligning to TRBD1. The germline V gene encodes CDR1 SGHNT and CDR2 YYREEE (reference sequence). CDR3 length equals 16 residues. The J segment lost 1 base and the V segment lost 0 bases, leaving 4 bases of the junction unmatched.

This clone has just a few counts. The sample holds other DNA sequences that translate to the same CDR3. The V call is TRBV30, the J call TRBJ1-5; no definite D call. The V gene lost 0 bases and the J gene lost 0 bases, with 3 bases spanning the gap. Germline CDR1 GTSNPN, CDR2 SVGIG (reference sequence). This CDR3 has 13 amino acids. The CDR3 DNA reads TGTGCCTGGAGTGTGGATAGCAATCAGCCCCAGCATTTT. It yields the protein CAWSVDSNQPQHF. The full variable domain, completed using reference TRBV30 and TRBJ1-5, is SQTIHQWPATLVQPVGSPLSLECTVEGTSNPNLYWYRQAAGRGLQLLFYSVGIGQISSEVPQNLSASRPQDRQFILSSKKLLLSDSGFYLCAWSVDSNQPQHFGDGTRLSIL.

The chain employs TRBV18 and TRBJ1-5; the D is unclear. CDR3 length: 13 residues. Germline V gene lookup returns CDR1 KGHSH and CDR2 LQKENI. V was clipped by 4 bases and J by 6 bases, with 10 bases between them. The DNA of the CDR3 is TGTGCCAGCTCACTCAAAAGCGGTCAGCCCCAGCATTTT. It specifies CASSLKSGQPQHF.

This chain joins TRBV6-6 and TRBJ1-5; 7 bases line up with TRBD1. Germline V gives CDR1 MNHNY, CDR2 SVGAGI (reference sequence). V lost 2 bases to trimming and J lost 0 bases; unmatched junction nucleotides: 4. The CDR3 is 16 amino acids. DNA of the CDR3: TGTGCCAGCAGTTACCCTGGGACAGATAGCAATCAGCCCCAGCATTTT. Its protein is CASSYPGTDSNQPQHF.

V is TRBV3-1 (or the pseudogene TRBV3-2) and J is TRBJ1-2; possibly TRBD1 for D (6 bases). The germline gives CDR1 LGHDT, CDR2 YNNKEL (reference sequence). V was trimmed by 4 bases and J by 6 bases, leaving 9 bases between them. The CDR3 is made up of 12 amino acids. The DNA for the CDR3 is TGTGCCAGCAGCCTGGGACATAATGGCTACACCTTC. Amino acids: CASSLGHNGYTF.

The chain employs TRBV20-1 and TRBJ1-5; 9 nucleotides line up with TRBD1. Unmatched junction bases numbered 19, after V lost 3 bases and J lost 10 bases. From germline, CDR1 is DFQATT and CDR2 SNEGSKA (reference sequence). The CDR3 runs to 17 residues. CDR3 bases: TGCAGTGCTAGTCGAGACGTCGGCAGGACAGGGGAGAATCCCCAGCATTTT. Translated, it gives CSASRDVGRTGENPQHF.

In this sample, this clone turned up once. V gene TRBV11-2 combines with J gene TRBJ2-7, with D maybe TRBD2 (5 bases). This CDR3 has 12 amino acids. The V end was cut by 6 bases, the J end by 6 bases, with 12 bases between. Germline CDR1 and CDR2: SGHAT and FQNNGV. CDR3 amino acids: CASRSYGVEQYF. CDR3 nucleotides: TGTGCCAGCAGATCGTACGGGGTCGAGCAGTACTTC.

The genes are TRBV7-3 and TRBJ2-1; D is unclear. This CDR3 is 14 amino acids long. The V gene lost 5 bases and the J gene lost 5 bases, with 13 bases spanning the gap. The germline V gene encodes CDR1 SGHTA and CDR2 FQGTGA. The CDR3 spells CASSPQSTDNEQFF. CDR3 bases: TGTGCCAGCAGCCCCCAGAGTACCGACAATGAGCAGTTCTTC.

The genes are TRBV4-3 and TRBJ1-2; D is undetermined. The V gene lost 1 base and the J gene lost 4 bases, with 22 bases spanning the gap. The CDR3 is made up of 18 amino acids. Germline V gene sequence: CDR1 LGHNA, CDR2 YSLEER. The CDR3 is CASSQGGSPIEGFYGYTF. The CDR3 nucleotides are TGCGCCAGCAGCCAAGGGGGTTCCCCTATCGAAGGATTCTATGGCTACACCTTC.

This clone has just one count. The rearrangement uses TRBV23-1 and TRBJ2-3, with 8 nucleotides matching TRBD1. TRBV23-1 counts as an open reading frame of uncertain function. The CDR3 is 16 amino acids. The trim removed 0 bases at V and 0 bases at J, leaving 2 bases unmatched. Here the CDR3 DNA reads TGCGCCAGCAGTCAATCCACAGGGGGTAGCACAGATACGCAGTATTTT. It codes for CASSQSTGGSTDTQYF.

The chain combines TRBV19 with TRBJ1-5; 9 bases are a match to TRBD1. After removal of 10 bases from V and 2 bases from J, the junction contained 15 bases not matched to a gene. CDR1 LNHDA and CDR2 SQIVND come from the germline V gene (reference sequence). The CDR3 covers 17 residues. The chain's CDR3 is CATQDRGKFGGNQPQHF. The CDR3 nucleotides are TGTGCCACCCAGGACAGGGGTAAATTTGGTGGCAATCAGCCCCAGCATTTT.

The gene calls are TRBV27 and TRBJ1-5; TRBD1 matches 9 bases. CDR3 length: 17 residues. The V segment lost 7 bases and the J segment 0 bases; nucleotides outside the gene matches: 10. The germline CDR1 and CDR2 sequences are MNHEY and SMNVEV (reference sequence). DNA for the CDR3: TGTGCCAGCACCCCACGGGGGACAGGGTTTAGCAATCAGCCCCAGCATTTT. Translation gives CASTPRGTGFSNQPQHF.

The V and J genes are TRBV5-4 and TRBJ1-1; D ambiguous. Per the germline V gene, CDR1 is SGHNT and CDR2 is YYREEE (reference sequence). V was cut by 5 bases and J by 2 bases, with 16 bases left in between. The CDR3 runs to 15 residues. CDR3 residues: CASRKGGSVNTEAFF. CDR3 sequence (DNA): TGTGCCAGCAGGAAGGGAGGGAGTGTCAACACTGAAGCTTTCTTT.

The V and J genes are TRBV7-3 and TRBJ2-5; TRBD2 might be the D (6 bases). The V gene's germline CDR1 is SGHTA and CDR2 FQGTGA. The CDR3 spans 16 residues. Trimming pared 5 bases from V and 1 base from J, leaving 17 bases between. The CDR3 here is CASSPGGGSGQETQYF. The CDR3 region has the DNA TGTGCCAGCAGCCCAGGTGGGGGTAGCGGCCAAGAGACCCAGTACTTC.

The chain is built from TRBV2 and TRBJ2-3; D ambiguous. The CDR3 covers 15 residues. V lost 3 bases and J 6 bases, leaving 16 bases between the germline ends. Germline CDR1 is SNHLY and CDR2 is FYNNEI. The CDR3 protein is CASSETRPDFDTQYF. CDR3 bases: TGTGCCAGCAGTGAGACAAGGCCCGACTTCGATACGCAGTATTTT.

The chain couples TRBV9 to TRBJ1-6; no clear D gene. V was shortened by 4 bases and J by 9 bases, with 11 bases between the two germline ends. CDR1 SGDLS and CDR2 YYNGEE come from the germline V gene. The CDR3 sequence is 13 residues long. As DNA, the CDR3 is TGTGCCAGCAGCCCCAGACTCCTTTCACCCCTCCACTTT. Its protein product is CASSPRLLSPLHF. Filled out from reference TRBV9 and TRBJ1-6, the complete variable domain reads DSGVTQTPKHLITATGQRVTLRCSPRSGDLSVYWYQQSLDQGLQFLIQYYNGEERAKGNILERFSAQQFPDLHSELNLSSLELGDSALYFCASSPRLLSPLHFGNGTRLTVT.

The chain has TRBV6-1 and TRBJ1-5, with a weak D call TRBD1 (5 bases). Germline values: CDR1 MNHNS, CDR2 SASEGT. V lost 0 bases, J lost 6 bases, and 9 bases lay in between. There are 14 residues in the CDR3. CDR3 loop: CASSEAQGRQPQHF. CDR3 sequence (DNA): TGTGCCAGCAGTGAAGCGCAGGGTCGTCAGCCCCAGCATTTT.

The chain combines TRBV18 with TRBJ2-2; no definite D call. Deletions cut 6 bases from V and 5 bases from J, with 16 bases between. Germline V CDR1 and CDR2: KGHSH, LQKENI. This CDR3 comprises 15 residues. The CDR3 region is CASSSSSNPTGELFF. The CDR3 DNA is TGTGCCAGCTCGTCATCATCTAATCCTACCGGGGAGCTGTTTTTT.

The chain combines TRBV7-9 with TRBJ1-1; D unclear. CDR3 length: 15 amino acids. The V gene's germline CDR1 is SEHNR and CDR2 FQNEAQ (reference sequence). V was shortened by 2 bases and J by 1 base, with 11 bases between the two germline ends. This chain's CDR3 is CASSLYGRPNTEAFF. CDR3 nucleotide sequence: TGTGCCAGCAGCTTATATGGCAGACCGAACACTGAAGCTTTCTTT.

V is TRBV29-1 and J is TRBJ1-2; D is unclear. Deletions cut 0 bases from V and 9 bases from J, with 11 bases between. The CDR3 is 12 residues long. CDR1 SQVTM and CDR2 ANQGSEA come from the germline V gene. CDR3 region: CSVEEAGESYTF. The CDR3, as DNA: TGCAGCGTTGAAGAGGCAGGTGAGAGCTACACCTTC.